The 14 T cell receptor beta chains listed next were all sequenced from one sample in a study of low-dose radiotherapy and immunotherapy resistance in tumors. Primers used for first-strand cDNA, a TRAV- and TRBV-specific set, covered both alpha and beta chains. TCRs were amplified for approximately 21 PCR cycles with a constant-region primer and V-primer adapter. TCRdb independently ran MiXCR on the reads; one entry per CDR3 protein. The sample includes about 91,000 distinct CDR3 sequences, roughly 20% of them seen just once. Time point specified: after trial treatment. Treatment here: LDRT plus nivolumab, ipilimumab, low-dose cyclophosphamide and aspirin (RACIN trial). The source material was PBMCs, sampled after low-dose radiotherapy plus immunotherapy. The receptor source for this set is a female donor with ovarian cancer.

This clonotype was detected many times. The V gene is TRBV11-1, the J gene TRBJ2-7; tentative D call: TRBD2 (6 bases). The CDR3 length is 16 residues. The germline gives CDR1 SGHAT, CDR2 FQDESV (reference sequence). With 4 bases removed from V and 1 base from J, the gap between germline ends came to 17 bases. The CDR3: CASSSHRGTWSYEQYF. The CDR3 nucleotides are TGTGCCAGCAGCTCCCACCGGGGGACTTGGTCCTACGAGCAGTACTTC.

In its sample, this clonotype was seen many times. In nucleotides, the CDR3 is TGCGCCAGCAGCCAAGATCTTGACAGAAAGAACACTGAAGCTTTCTTT. Encoded protein: CASSQDLDRKNTEAFF. The chain joins TRBV4-1 to TRBJ1-1; D is perhaps TRBD1 (5 bases). Germline V gene lookup returns CDR1 MGHRA and CDR2 YSYEKL. V dropped 0 bases and J dropped 1 base, with 12 bases sitting between them. The CDR3 length is 16 residues.

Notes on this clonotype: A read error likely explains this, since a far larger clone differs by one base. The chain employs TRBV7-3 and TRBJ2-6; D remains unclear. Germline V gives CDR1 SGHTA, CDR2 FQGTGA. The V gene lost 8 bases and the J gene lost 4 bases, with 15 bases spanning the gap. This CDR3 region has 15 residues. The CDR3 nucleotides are TGTGCCAGCGGCCGGTTGGGCGCGGGGGCCAACGTCCTGACTTTC. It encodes CASGRLGAGANVLTF.

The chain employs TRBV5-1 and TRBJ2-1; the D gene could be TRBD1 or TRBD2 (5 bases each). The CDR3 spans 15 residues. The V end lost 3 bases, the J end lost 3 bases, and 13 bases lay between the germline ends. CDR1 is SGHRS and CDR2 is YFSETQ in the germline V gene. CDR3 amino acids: CASSWNRDRYNEQFF. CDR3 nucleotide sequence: TGCGCCAGCAGCTGGAACCGGGACCGCTACAATGAGCAGTTCTTC.

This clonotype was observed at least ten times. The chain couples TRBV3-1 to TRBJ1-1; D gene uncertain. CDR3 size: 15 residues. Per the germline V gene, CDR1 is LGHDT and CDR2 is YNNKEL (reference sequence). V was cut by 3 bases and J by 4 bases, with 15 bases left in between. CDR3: CASSQRTVQSTEAFF. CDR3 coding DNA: TGTGCCAGCAGCCAGCGGACCGTTCAAAGCACTGAAGCTTTCTTT.

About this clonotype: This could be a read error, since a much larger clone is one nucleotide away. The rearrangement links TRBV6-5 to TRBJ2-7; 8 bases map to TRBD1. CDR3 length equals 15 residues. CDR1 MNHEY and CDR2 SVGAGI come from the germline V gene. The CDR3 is CASSLFDRGTYKQYF. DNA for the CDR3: TGTGCCAGCAGTCTTTTCGACAGGGGAACCTACAAGCAGTACTTC.

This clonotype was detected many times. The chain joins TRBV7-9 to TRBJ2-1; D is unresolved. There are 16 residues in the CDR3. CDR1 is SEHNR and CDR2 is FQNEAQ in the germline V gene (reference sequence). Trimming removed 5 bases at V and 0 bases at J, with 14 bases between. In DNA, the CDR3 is TGTGCCAGCAGCCTACGTTCGGGTATCTCCTACAATGAGCAGTTCTTC. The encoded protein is CASSLRSGISYNEQFF.

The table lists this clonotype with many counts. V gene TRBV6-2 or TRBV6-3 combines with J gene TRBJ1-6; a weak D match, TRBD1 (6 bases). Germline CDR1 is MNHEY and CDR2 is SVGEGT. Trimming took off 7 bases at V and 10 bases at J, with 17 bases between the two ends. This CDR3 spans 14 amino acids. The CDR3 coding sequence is TGTGCCAGCACGACCGGGGGGCCGGGCTCACCCCTCCACTTT. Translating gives CASTTGGPGSPLHF.

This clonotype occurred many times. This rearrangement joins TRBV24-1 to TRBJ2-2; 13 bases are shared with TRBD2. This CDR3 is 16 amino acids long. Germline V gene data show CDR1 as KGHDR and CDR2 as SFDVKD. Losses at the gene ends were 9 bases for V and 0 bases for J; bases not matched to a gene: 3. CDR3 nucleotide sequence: TGTGCCACCGGGACTAGCGGGGTCGCGAACACCGGGGAGCTGTTTTTT. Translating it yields CATGTSGVANTGELFF.

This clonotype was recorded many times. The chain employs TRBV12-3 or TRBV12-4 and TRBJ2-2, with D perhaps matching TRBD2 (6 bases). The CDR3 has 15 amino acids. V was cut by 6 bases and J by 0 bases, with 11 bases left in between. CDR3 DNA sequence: TGTGCCAGCAGCCCCGGGACTTCGAACACCGGGGAGCTGTTTTTT. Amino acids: CASSPGTSNTGELFF.

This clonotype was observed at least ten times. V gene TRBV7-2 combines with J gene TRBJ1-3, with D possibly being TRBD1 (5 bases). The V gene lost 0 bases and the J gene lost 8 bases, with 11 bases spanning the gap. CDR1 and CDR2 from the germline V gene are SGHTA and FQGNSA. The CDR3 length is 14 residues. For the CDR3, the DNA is TGTGCCAGCAGCTTAGCAGGGGCAATGGACACCATATATTTT. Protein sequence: CASSLAGAMDTIYF.

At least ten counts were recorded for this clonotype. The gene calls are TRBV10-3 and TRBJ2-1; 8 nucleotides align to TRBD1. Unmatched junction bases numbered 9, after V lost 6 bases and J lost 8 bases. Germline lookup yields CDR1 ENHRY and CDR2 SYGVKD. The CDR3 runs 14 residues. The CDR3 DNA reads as TGTGCCATCAGAGAAGACAGGGGAGGAGATGAGCAGTTCTTC. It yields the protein CAIREDRGGDEQFF.

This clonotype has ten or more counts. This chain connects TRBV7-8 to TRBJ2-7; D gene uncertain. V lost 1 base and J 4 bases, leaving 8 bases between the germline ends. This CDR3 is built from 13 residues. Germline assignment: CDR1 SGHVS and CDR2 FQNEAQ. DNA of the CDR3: TGTGCCAGCAGCTTAGAAGAAGCGTACGAGCAGTACTTC. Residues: CASSLEEAYEQYF.

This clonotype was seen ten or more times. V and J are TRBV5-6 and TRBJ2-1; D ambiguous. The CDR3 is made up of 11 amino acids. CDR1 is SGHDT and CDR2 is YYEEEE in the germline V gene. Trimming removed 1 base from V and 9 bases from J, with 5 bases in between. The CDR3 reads CASSLLFEQFF. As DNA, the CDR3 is TGTGCCAGCAGCTTGTTGTTTGAGCAGTTCTTC. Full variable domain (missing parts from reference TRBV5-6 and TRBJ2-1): DAGVTQSPTHLIKTRGQQVTLRCSPKSGHDTVSWYQQALGQGPQFIFQYYEEEERQRGNFPDRFSGHQFPNYSSELNVNALLLGDSALYLCASSLLFEQFFGPGTRLTVL.